These T cell receptor beta chains were read from a single sample in a study of blood T cells in healthy people across ages. TCRdb re-called the 5' RACE reads through MiXCR, storing one row per CDR3 protein. Here the sample spans more than 1.4 million distinct CDR3 sequences, 35% to 45% being singletons. Source material: blood. The origin of the receptors is a young woman in good health. Both conserved end residues are part of each CDR3. A D gene is named only where the DNA matches it firmly. Rows give clone size only sometimes, using once, few, many, or a class for an expanded clone.

V: TRBV4-1
D: -
J: TRBJ1-2
size: few
CDR3: CASSQVIESYGYTF
DNA: TGCGCCAGCAGCCAAGTGATAGAGAGCTATGGCTACACCTTC

V: TRBV3-1
D: -
J: TRBJ2-1
size: -
CDR3: CASSQVLSDEQFF
DNA: TGTGCCAGCAGCCAAGTCCTAAGCGATGAGCAGTTCTTC

V: TRBV6-5
D: TRBD1
J: TRBJ1-2
size: -
CDR3: CASSKTGTAYGYTF
DNA: TGTGCCAGCAGTAAGACCGGGACAGCATATGGCTACACCTTC

V: TRBV27
D: -
J: TRBJ2-2
size: -
CDR3: CASSPTGGGLYTGELFF
DNA: TGTGCCAGCAGCCCCACCGGTGGGGGGCTATACACCGGGGAGCTGTTTTTT

V: TRBV4-1
D: TRBD1
J: TRBJ2-7
size: many
CDR3: CASSQGDRSSYEQYF
DNA: TGCGCCAGCAGCCAGGGGGACAGGAGCTCCTACGAGCAGTACTTC

V: TRBV20-1
D: -
J: TRBJ1-1
size: once
CDR3: CSASVGANTEAFF
DNA: TGCAGTGCTAGTGTTGGGGCGAACACTGAAGCTTTCTTT

V: TRBV20-1
D: TRBD1
J: TRBJ1-6
size: -
CDR3: CSAGTGGRDWNSPLHF
DNA: TGCAGTGCCGGGACAGGGGGTCGGGATTGGAATTCACCCCTCCACTTT

V: TRBV11-1
D: -
J: TRBJ2-7
size: -
CDR3: CASSPQFDEQYF
DNA: TGTGCCAGCAGCCCTCAGTTTGACGAGCAGTACTTC

V: TRBV4-1
D: TRBD2
J: TRBJ2-1
size: -
CDR3: CASSQRLADPYNEQFF
DNA: TGCGCCAGCAGCCAACGACTAGCGGATCCCTACAATGAGCAGTTCTTC

V: TRBV27
D: -
J: TRBJ1-5
size: few
CDR3: CASSLSPGQGGQPQHF
DNA: TGTGCCAGCAGTTTATCCCCCGGGCAGGGAGGCCAGCCCCAGCATTTT

V: TRBV4-1
D: -
J: TRBJ2-7
size: -
CDR3: CASSQEPGRASYEQYF
DNA: TGCGCCAGCAGCCAAGAACCGGGCAGGGCTAGCTACGAGCAGTACTTC

V: TRBV20-1
D: -
J: TRBJ2-7
size: many
CDR3: CSARTDSYEQYF
DNA: TGCAGTGCGCGGACCGACTCCTACGAGCAGTACTTC

V: TRBV20-1
D: -
J: TRBJ1-5
size: few
CDR3: CSASAEKGQPRHF
DNA: TGCAGTGCTAGTGCTGAGAAAGGCCAGCCCCGGCATTTT

V: TRBV29-1
D: -
J: TRBJ2-5
size: many
CDR3: CSVEEGIPQETQYF
DNA: TGCAGCGTTGAAGAGGGAATCCCCCAAGAGACCCAGTACTTC

V: TRBV10-2
D: -
J: TRBJ2-3
size: few
CDR3: CASTVASTDTQYF
DNA: TGCGCCAGCACAGTGGCTAGCACAGATACGCAGTATTTT

V: TRBV20-1
D: TRBD1
J: TRBJ1-2
size: once
CDR3: CSASSGQVFGGYTF
DNA: TGCAGTGCTTCCTCGGGACAGGTATTCGGAGGCTACACCTTC

V: TRBV11-3
D: TRBD2
J: TRBJ2-3
size: -
CDR3: CASSSRPTSGGSDTQYF
DNA: TGTGCCAGCAGCTCCCGTCCCACTAGCGGGGGGTCAGATACGCAGTATTTT

V: TRBV3-1
D: -
J: TRBJ2-1
size: few
CDR3: CASSQSRIEQFF
DNA: TGTGCCAGCAGCCAATCGAGGATCGAGCAGTTCTTC

V: TRBV10-3
D: TRBD1
J: TRBJ1-1
size: -
CDR3: CAISERTGVNTEAFF
DNA: TGTGCCATCAGTGAAAGGACAGGAGTGAACACTGAAGCTTTCTTT

V: TRBV7-9
D: -
J: TRBJ1-2
size: few
CDR3: CASSLGEVYGYTF
DNA: TGTGCCAGCAGCTTAGGCGAAGTCTATGGCTACACCTTC

V: TRBV20-1
D: TRBD2
J: TRBJ2-5
size: -
CDR3: CSARDWLAGGNEQYF
DNA: TGCAGTGCTAGAGATTGGCTAGCGGGAGGGAATGAGCAGTACTTC

V: TRBV2
D: -
J: TRBJ2-3
size: -
CDR3: CASRAGRSTDTQYF
DNA: TGTGCCAGCAGGGCGGGACGTAGCACAGATACGCAGTATTTT

V: TRBV20-1
D: -
J: TRBJ1-1
size: -
CDR3: CSAHGRNRVTEAFF
DNA: TGCAGTGCCCACGGCAGGAATCGGGTCACTGAAGCTTTCTTT

V: TRBV6-6
D: -
J: TRBJ1-1
size: -
CDR3: CASSSIDRTGTEAFF
DNA: TGTGCCAGCAGTTCCATCGACAGGACGGGCACTGAAGCTTTCTTT

V: TRBV11-2
D: -
J: TRBJ1-5
size: -
CDR3: CASSLSGGQPQHF
DNA: TGTGCCAGCAGCTTAAGCGGGGGTCAGCCCCAGCATTTT

V: TRBV7-2
D: TRBD2
J: TRBJ2-4
size: once
CDR3: CASRLQGSGRQNIQYF
DNA: TGTGCCAGCAGGTTACAAGGTAGCGGGAGACAAAACATTCAGTACTTC

V: TRBV12-5
D: -
J: TRBJ2-5
size: few
CDR3: CASGLRVVEETQYF
DNA: TGTGCTAGTGGTCTCAGGGTAGTCGAAGAGACCCAGTACTTC

V: TRBV6-4
D: -
J: TRBJ2-1
size: many
CDR3: CASSDATSYNEQFF
DNA: TGTGCCAGCAGTGACGCGACTAGCTACAATGAGCAGTTCTTC

V: TRBV5-1
D: -
J: TRBJ2-2
size: -
CDR3: CASSQALANTGELFF
DNA: TGCGCCAGCAGCCAGGCACTGGCGAACACCGGGGAGCTGTTTTTT

V: TRBV30
D: -
J: TRBJ1-2
size: -
CDR3: CAWRGLREDYGYTF
DNA: TGTGCCTGGAGAGGTCTAAGGGAGGACTATGGCTACACCTTC

V: TRBV5-1
D: -
J: TRBJ2-7
size: few
CDR3: CASSMGDQYNEQYF
DNA: TGCGCCAGCAGCATGGGGGACCAATACAATGAGCAGTACTTC

V: TRBV18
D: TRBD1
J: TRBJ2-2
size: -
CDR3: CASSGTDANTGELFF
DNA: TGTGCCAGCTCAGGGACAGACGCGAACACCGGGGAACTGTTTTTT

V: TRBV5-1
D: -
J: TRBJ2-3
size: -
CDR3: CASNSGSSKDTQYF
DNA: TGCGCCAGCAACTCGGGTTCTAGCAAAGATACGCAGTATTTT

V: TRBV27
D: TRBD2
J: TRBJ2-1
size: -
CDR3: CASSSSSGSFNNEQFF
DNA: TGTGCCAGCAGTTCCTCAAGCGGGAGTTTTAACAATGAGCAGTTCTTC

V: TRBV4-1
D: -
J: TRBJ2-3
size: many
CDR3: CASSQDGHTDTQYF
DNA: TGCGCCAGCAGCCAAGACGGCCACACAGATACGCAGTATTTT

V: TRBV2
D: TRBD1
J: TRBJ1-2
size: -
CDR3: CASSDSRGGTGASGYTF
DNA: TGTGCCAGCAGTGATAGTCGGGGTGGGACAGGGGCGAGTGGCTACACCTTC

V: TRBV2
D: TRBD1
J: TRBJ2-5
size: -
CDR3: CASSTGSRETQYF
DNA: TGTGCCAGTTCGACAGGGTCTAGGGAGACCCAGTACTTC

V: TRBV5-1
D: TRBD1
J: TRBJ1-2
size: many
CDR3: CASSPGTAYGYTF
DNA: TGTGCCAGCAGCCCGGGGACAGCCTATGGCTACACCTTC

V: TRBV5-1
D: TRBD1
J: TRBJ2-3
size: -
CDR3: CASSYTGGGSDTQYF
DNA: TGCGCCAGCAGCTACACAGGGGGCGGATCAGATACGCAGTATTTT

V: TRBV7-3
D: TRBD1
J: TRBJ2-1
size: few
CDR3: CASSPDRDSYNEQFF
DNA: TGTGCCAGCAGCCCGGACAGGGATTCCTACAATGAGCAGTTCTTC

V: TRBV21-1
D: -
J: TRBJ2-3
size: -
CDR3: CASSKGLAGGRCTGTQYF
DNA: TGTGCCAGCAGCAAAGGGCTAGCGGGAGGGCGGTGCACAGGTACGCAGTATTTT

V: TRBV20-1
D: -
J: TRBJ2-7
size: -
CDR3: CSASAVEDAVGYEQYF
DNA: TGCAGTGCTAGTGCAGTGGAGGACGCAGTCGGGTACGAGCAGTACTTC

V: TRBV28
D: TRBD1
J: TRBJ1-5
size: few
CDR3: CASRRGREPQHF
DNA: TGTGCCAGCAGGAGGGGGCGGGAACCCCAGCATTTT

V: TRBV10-3
D: -
J: TRBJ2-7
size: -
CDR3: CAIGRGQSYNEQYF
DNA: TGTGCCATTGGGAGGGGACAGTCCTACAATGAGCAGTACTTC

V: TRBV7-2
D: -
J: TRBJ2-4
size: many
CDR3: CASSSDPGNIQYF
DNA: TGTGCCAGCAGCTCCGACCCGGGGAACATTCAGTACTTC

V: TRBV12-3/TRBV12-4
D: -
J: TRBJ2-3
size: -
CDR3: CASSLGFVDTQYF
DNA: TGTGCCAGCAGTTTAGGTTTTGTCGATACGCAGTATTTT

V: TRBV3-1
D: -
J: TRBJ2-7
size: few
CDR3: CASSQVHDAYYEQYF
DNA: TGTGCCAGCAGCCAAGTCCACGATGCCTACTACGAGCAGTACTTC

V: TRBV20-1
D: -
J: TRBJ2-3
size: -
CDR3: CSARDRGTSTDTQYF
DNA: TGCAGTGCTAGAGACCGGGGGACCAGCACAGATACGCAGTATTTT

V: TRBV7-9
D: -
J: TRBJ1-1
size: -
CDR3: CASSLGTIIRVERWDTEAFF
DNA: TGTGCCAGCAGCTTAGGTACGATAATCAGGGTTGAGCGGTGGGACACTGAAGCTTTCTTT

V: TRBV10-3
D: TRBD2
J: TRBJ2-7
size: -
CDR3: CAIMETSGSSSGEQYF
DNA: TGTGCCATCATGGAAACTAGCGGGAGCTCTAGCGGGGAGCAGTACTTC

V: TRBV5-1
D: -
J: TRBJ1-2
size: -
CDR3: CASSLEDWGRDGYTF
DNA: TGCGCCAGCAGCTTGGAAGATTGGGGCCGGGATGGCTACACCTTC

V: TRBV20-1
D: TRBD1
J: TRBJ2-7
size: -
CDR3: CSASRQGHEQYF
DNA: TGCAGTGCTAGTAGACAGGGCCACGAGCAGTACTTC

V: TRBV20-1
D: -
J: TRBJ2-7
size: few
CDR3: CSAGDVLLLNEQYF
DNA: TGCAGTGCTGGGGACGTCCTGCTCCTCAATGAGCAGTACTTC

V: TRBV7-2
D: TRBD2
J: TRBJ2-7
size: few
CDR3: CASSLESGTSISGQYF
DNA: TGTGCCAGCAGCTTAGAATCAGGGACTAGTATCTCCGGGCAGTACTTC

V: TRBV6-5
D: TRBD2
J: TRBJ2-3
size: -
CDR3: CASSYSRLAGRSDTQYF
DNA: TGTGCCAGCAGTTACTCGCGGCTAGCGGGAAGATCAGATACGCAGTATTTT

V: TRBV10-3
D: TRBD2
J: TRBJ2-3
size: -
CDR3: CAISEKFGTSDTSTDTQYF
DNA: TGTGCCATCAGTGAGAAGTTCGGGACTAGCGACACTAGCACAGATACGCAGTATTTT

V: TRBV11-1
D: -
J: TRBJ2-1
size: -
CDR3: CASSYSRGGRYQETQFF
DNA: TGTGCCAGCAGCTATTCAAGGGGGGGCAGGTACCAAGAGACCCAGTTCTTC

V: TRBV20-1
D: -
J: TRBJ1-1
size: -
CDR3: CSARSPGGNTMNTEAFF
DNA: TGCAGTGCCAGGAGTCCGGGGGGTAACACTATGAACACTGAAGCTTTCTTT